The 27 T cell receptor beta chains presented below share a single source sample, sequenced in a study of T cell responses to AZD1222 COVID-19 vaccine. Using immunoSEQ multiplex PCR, the repertoire was profiled, and TCRdb retains in-frame clones only, with some absent. The table shows 95,000 to 150,000 clones, with roughly nine tenths occurring only once. Sequences were derived from peripheral blood, sampled on day 0 of AZD1222 vaccination. The receptors were gathered from an adult in good health.

This clone has a single count. The chain couples TRBV5-1 to TRBJ2-1, with D tentatively TRBD1 (6 bases). CDR1 is SGHRS, CDR2 YFSETQ, per germline. The germline V and J ends were trimmed by 4 bases and 6 bases, with 14 bases remaining between them. This CDR3 spans 14 amino acids. For the CDR3, the DNA is TGCGCCAGCAGCAGCCGGGACATAACCAATGAGCAGTTCTTC. Its translation: CASSSRDITNEQFF.

The CDR3 DNA reads as TGTGCCAGCAGGGAATCGACCGGGGAAAAACTGTTTTTT. Its translation is CASRESTGEKLFF. The V call is TRBV2, the J call TRBJ1-4; D remains unclear. Germline assignment: CDR1 SNHLY and CDR2 FYNNEI. Trimming shortened V by 6 bases and J by 8 bases, and 13 bases separated the two germline ends. The CDR3 is 13 amino acids.

The CDR3 reads CASSLKVVRGARYYEQYF. Written as DNA, the CDR3 is TGTGCCAGCAGCTTGAAAGTGGTCCGTGGGGCAAGATATTACGAGCAGTACTTC. The chain uses TRBV11-2 and TRBJ2-7, with a possible D match to TRBD1 (5 bases). The CDR3 has 18 amino acids. The germline V gene encodes CDR1 SGHAT and CDR2 FQNNGV. V lost 3 bases, J lost 4 bases, and 25 bases lay in between.

V is TRBV14 and J is TRBJ1-2; no clear D. The CDR3 sequence is 13 residues long. CDR1 and CDR2 (germline): SGHDN, FVKESK. Trimming removed 2 bases at V and 5 bases at J, with 9 bases between. CDR3 DNA sequence: TGTGCCAGCAGCCAACGCCTGTTGTATGGCTACACCTTC. Protein sequence: CASSQRLLYGYTF.

This clone was counted a few times. The chain combines TRBV5-1 with TRBJ1-5; D gene uncertain. The ends were cut back, 6 bases at V and 0 bases at J, with 4 bases in the middle. Looked up from germline, CDR1 is SGHRS and CDR2 is YFSETQ. The CDR3 has 12 residues. CDR3 in amino acids: CASTPSNQPQHF. The DNA of the CDR3 is TGCGCCAGCACCCCTAGCAATCAGCCCCAGCATTTT.

This clone was recorded a few times. This chain links TRBV9 with TRBJ1-1; 8 bases align to TRBD1. The CDR3 is 17 amino acids. The ends lost 0 bases at V and 6 bases at J; junction bases unmatched: 13. Germline CDR1 reads SGDLS; CDR2 reads YYNGEE. CDR3 nucleotides: TGTGCCAGCAGCGTAGCCCCTGCGGGGACAGGCCTTGCTGAAGCTTTCTTT. Translated, it gives CASSVAPAGTGLAEAFF.

This chain uses TRBV5-5 with TRBJ2-1, with 7 bases fitting TRBD1. Germline-derived CDR1 and CDR2 are SGHKS and YYEKEE (reference sequence). The CDR3 loop spans 12 amino acids. The V gene end was trimmed by 4 bases and the J gene end by 12 bases; junction bases not matched to a gene: 7. CDR3 in amino acids: CASSAGTVGQFF. The CDR3 DNA is TGTGCCAGCAGCGCTGGGACAGTGGGGCAGTTCTTC.

This chain joins TRBV5-4 and TRBJ1-4; 9 positions agree with TRBD1. This CDR3 contains 15 residues. Trimming took 4 bases from V and 8 from J; bases not matched to a gene: 9. Per the germline V gene, CDR1 is SGHNT and CDR2 is YYREEE (reference sequence). The CDR3 DNA is TGTGCCAGCAGCCTAGGACAGGGGAGGGGAGAAAAACTGTTTTTT. It is translated as CASSLGQGRGEKLFF.

The chain combines TRBV29-1 with TRBJ1-1; maybe TRBD1 (5 bases). This CDR3 is 14 amino acids long. V shed 1 base and J shed 4 bases, with 13 bases lying between them. CDR1 SQVTM and CDR2 ANQGSEA come from the germline V gene. The CDR3 here is CSVEANGGGTEAFF. The DNA for the CDR3 is TGCAGCGTTGAAGCGAACGGGGGGGGCACTGAAGCTTTCTTT. Using reference TRBV29-1 and TRBJ1-1 for the parts outside the CDR3, the full variable domain is SAVISQKPSRDICQRGTSLTIQCQVDSQVTMMFWYRQQPGQSLTLIATANQGSEATYESGFVIDKFPISRPNLTFSTLTVSNMSPEDSSIYLCSVEANGGGTEAFFGQGTRLTVV.

The chain is built from TRBV15 and TRBJ2-3; D is tentatively TRBD1 or TRBD2 (5 bases each). V shed 1 base and J shed 1 base, with 15 bases lying between them. In germline, CDR1 is LNHNV, CDR2 YYDKDF (reference sequence). The CDR3 consists of 17 residues. The CDR3, as DNA: TGTGCCACCAGCAGAGCTACCGGGACCGCACGCACAGATACGCAGTATTTT. Residues: CATSRATGTARTDTQYF.

The sample holds one count of this clone. The rearrangement links TRBV5-8 to TRBJ1-5; unclear D gene. CDR3 length: 11 amino acids. Germline V CDR1 and CDR2: SGHTS, YDEGEE. With 1 base removed from V and 6 bases from J, the gap between germline ends came to 2 bases. CDR3 in amino acids: CASSLLQPQHF. CDR3 nucleotides: TGTGCCAGCAGCTTGCTTCAGCCCCAGCATTTT.

The CDR3 is CASSLGGTSGSTTKNIQYF. CDR3 bases: TGCGCCAGCAGCTTGGGGGGGACTAGCGGGAGTACGACCAAAAACATTCAGTACTTC. V gene TRBV4-1 combines with J gene TRBJ2-4, with 14 bases lining up with TRBD2. The CDR3 runs to 19 residues. Germline values: CDR1 MGHRA, CDR2 YSYEKL. With V trimmed by 5 bases and J by 2 bases, 11 bases remained unmatched.

This chain uses TRBV11-3 with TRBJ2-1, with D perhaps TRBD2 (5 bases). Between the trimmed V and J ends, which lost 5 bases and 3 bases, there was a span of 17 bases. CDR3 length equals 16 residues. CDR1 is SGHNT, CDR2 YENEEA, per germline. The CDR3 nucleotides read TGTGCCAGCAGCCCCACGGGAACTTATAGCTACAATGAGCAGTTCTTC. It translates to CASSPTGTYSYNEQFF.

The chain joins TRBV28 to TRBJ2-5; D possibly corresponds to TRBD1 (6 bases). Germline CDR1 reads MDHEN; CDR2 reads SYDVKM. This CDR3 contains 16 residues. The ends were cut back, 2 bases at V and 6 bases at J, with 19 bases in the middle. The CDR3 nucleotides are TGTGCCAGCAGTTTAAACGGCAGGACAGCCGCCAAGACCCAGTACTTC. It yields the protein CASSLNGRTAAKTQYF.

The V call is TRBV2, the J call TRBJ2-4; D remains unclear. Germline assignment: CDR1 SNHLY and CDR2 FYNNEI. The CDR3 has 13 residues. Trimming left V 4 bases short and J 8 bases short, with 12 bases between. The CDR3 coding sequence is TGTGCCAGCAGTGTCGAAAGGGAAGACATTCAGTACTTC. This sequence encodes CASSVEREDIQYF.

The gene calls are TRBV4-1 and TRBJ2-7; 11 positions match TRBD2. Germline lookup yields CDR1 MGHRA and CDR2 YSYEKL. Trimming at V came to 5 bases and at J to 2 bases, leaving 5 bases not matched to a gene. The CDR3 has 15 amino acids. This CDR3 reads CASSALAGGPYEQYF. In nucleotides, the CDR3 is TGCGCCAGCAGCGCTCTAGCGGGAGGCCCCTACGAGCAGTACTTC.

V is TRBV30 and J is TRBJ1-2; 8 bases agree with TRBD1. CDR1 is GTSNPN, CDR2 SVGIG, per germline (reference sequence). Losses at the gene ends were 3 bases for V and 4 bases for J; bases not matched to a gene: 10. CDR3 size: 15 residues. DNA of the CDR3: TGTGCCTGGAGCGGCCTCGCAGGGGGCGTCTATGGCTACACCTTC. As protein: CAWSGLAGGVYGYTF.

The chain is built from TRBV28 and TRBJ2-7; TRBD1 matches at 8 bases. Germline lookup yields CDR1 MDHEN and CDR2 SYDVKM. V lost 5 bases, J lost 7 bases, and 7 bases stayed unmatched. The CDR3 runs to 13 residues. The DNA for the CDR3 is TGTGCCAGCAGTATTAAGACAGGGGCAGAGCAGTACTTC. Translated: CASSIKTGAEQYF.

This sequence joins TRBV24-1 and TRBJ2-3, with 8 bases fitting TRBD2. The ends lost 4 bases at V and 3 bases at J; junction bases unmatched: 11. Germline V gives CDR1 KGHDR, CDR2 SFDVKD. This CDR3 is 17 amino acids long. CDR3 coding DNA: TGTGCCACCAGTGACCATCTAAGCGGGAGTGGAACAGATACGCAGTATTTT. Amino acid sequence: CATSDHLSGSGTDTQYF.

The V gene is TRBV27, the J gene TRBJ2-7; D call uncertain. The length of the CDR3 is 13 residues. Trimming left V 5 bases short and J 9 bases short, with 17 bases between. The V gene's germline CDR1 is MNHEY and CDR2 SMNVEV (reference sequence). The CDR3 loop is CASSRNSITGQYF. In nucleotides, the CDR3 is TGTGCCAGCAGTCGCAATTCCATAACGGGGCAGTACTTC.

The chain combines TRBV5-1 with TRBJ2-1; D not resolved. This CDR3 spans 15 amino acids. Germline lookup yields CDR1 SGHRS and CDR2 YFSETQ. Trimming removed 0 bases at V and 0 bases at J, with 7 bases between. The CDR3 DNA sequence: TGCGCCAGCAGCTTGGCCGGATACTCCTACAATGAGCAGTTCTTC. Protein sequence: CASSLAGYSYNEQFF.

This chain connects TRBV18 to TRBJ1-3; D is uncertain. The CDR3 contains 15 residues. Trimming took off 2 bases at V and 0 bases at J, with 8 bases between the two ends. Germline CDR1 reads KGHSH; CDR2 reads LQKENI. Here the CDR3 reads CASSPKQPSGNTIYF. The CDR3 DNA sequence: TGTGCCAGCTCACCAAAACAGCCCTCTGGAAACACCATATATTTT.

The gene calls are TRBV11-2 and TRBJ2-7, with D perhaps matching TRBD1 (6 bases). The length of the CDR3 is 13 residues. CDR1 SGHAT and CDR2 FQNNGV come from the germline V gene. Trimming took 4 bases from V and 9 from J, leaving 16 bases between them. CDR3 sequence reads: CASSSMGAAVQYF. CDR3 DNA: TGTGCCAGCAGCTCTATGGGGGCGGCCGTGCAGTACTTC.

The sample holds a few counts of this clone. The chain employs TRBV30 and TRBJ1-2, with D possibly being TRBD1 (5 bases). The V gene's germline CDR1 is GTSNPN and CDR2 SVGIG (reference sequence). This CDR3 spans 10 amino acids. V was pared by 6 bases and J by 12 bases, with 14 bases between. Here the CDR3 reads CACYQGSHTF. CDR3 bases: TGTGCCTGTTACCAGGGATCCCACACCTTC. Variable domain in full (rest from reference TRBV30 and TRBJ1-2): SQTIHQWPATLVQPVGSPLSLECTVEGTSNPNLYWYRQAAGRGLQLLFYSVGIGQISSEVPQNLSASRPQDRQFILSSKKLLLSDSGFYLCACYQGSHTFGSGTRLTVV.

J is TRBJ2-5 and V is TRBV28, with D perhaps being TRBD1 or TRBD2 (5 bases each). Germline V lookup: CDR1 MDHEN, CDR2 SYDVKM. The CDR3 loop spans 16 amino acids. Trimming shortened V by 2 bases and J by 7 bases, and 20 bases separated the two germline ends. CDR3 region: CASSLGLGRGGGTQYF. DNA of the CDR3: TGTGCCAGCAGTTTAGGTTTGGGTCGGGGCGGTGGGACCCAGTACTTC.

This clone showed up many times. The genes are TRBV25-1 and TRBJ2-3; TRBD2 might be the D (6 bases). Trimming left V 6 bases short and J 0 bases short, with 10 bases between. CDR1 and CDR2 from the germline V gene are MGHDK and SYGVNS. The CDR3 runs 14 residues. CDR3 sequence (DNA): TGTGCCAGCAGCGGAGGGTTTAGCACAGATACGCAGTATTTT. Translation: CASSGGFSTDTQYF. The whole variable domain, remainder taken from reference TRBV25-1 and TRBJ2-3, is EADIYQTPRYLVIGTGKKITLECSQTMGHDKMYWYQQDPGMELHLIHYSYGVNSTEKGDLSSESTVSRIRTEHFPLTLESARPSHTSQYLCASSGGFSTDTQYFGPGTRLTVL.

This clone came up once. The chain uses TRBV5-1 and TRBJ1-3; D is uncertain. This CDR3 contains 14 residues. CDR1 is SGHRS, CDR2 YFSETQ, per germline. V shed 4 bases and J shed 3 bases, with 11 bases lying between them. CDR3 region: CASSPTAGGNTIYF. The CDR3 region has the DNA TGCGCCAGCAGCCCGACTGCCGGTGGAAACACCATATATTTT.